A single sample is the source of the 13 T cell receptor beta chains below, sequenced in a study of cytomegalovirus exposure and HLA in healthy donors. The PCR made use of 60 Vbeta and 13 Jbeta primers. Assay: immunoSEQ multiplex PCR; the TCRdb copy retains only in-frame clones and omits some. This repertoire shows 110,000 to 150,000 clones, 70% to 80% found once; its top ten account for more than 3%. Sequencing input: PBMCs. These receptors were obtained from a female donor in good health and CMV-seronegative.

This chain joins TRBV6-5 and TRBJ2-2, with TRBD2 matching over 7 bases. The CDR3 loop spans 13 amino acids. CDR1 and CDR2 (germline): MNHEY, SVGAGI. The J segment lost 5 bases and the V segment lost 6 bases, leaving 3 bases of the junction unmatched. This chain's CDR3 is CASRVGGTGELFF. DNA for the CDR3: TGTGCCAGCAGGGTCGGGGGGACCGGGGAGCTGTTTTTT.

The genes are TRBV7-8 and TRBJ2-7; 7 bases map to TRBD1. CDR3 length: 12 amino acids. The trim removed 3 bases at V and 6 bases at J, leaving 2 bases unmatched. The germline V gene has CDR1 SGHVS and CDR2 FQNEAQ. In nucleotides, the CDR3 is TGTGCCAGCAGCTTTACAGGGGCCGAGCAGTACTTC. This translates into CASSFTGAEQYF. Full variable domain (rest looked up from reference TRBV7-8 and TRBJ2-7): GAGVSQSPRYKVAKRGQDVALRCDPISGHVSLFWYQQALGQGPEFLTYFQNEAQLDKSGLPSDRFFAERPEGSVSTLKIQRTQQEDSAVYLCASSFTGAEQYFGPGTRLTVT.

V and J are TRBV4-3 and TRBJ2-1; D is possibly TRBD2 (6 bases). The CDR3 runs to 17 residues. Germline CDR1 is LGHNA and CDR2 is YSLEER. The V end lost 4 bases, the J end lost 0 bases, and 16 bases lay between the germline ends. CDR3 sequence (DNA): TGCGCCAGCAGCCTCCACTCCGGGGGAACCTCCTACAATGAGCAGTTCTTC. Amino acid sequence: CASSLHSGGTSYNEQFF.

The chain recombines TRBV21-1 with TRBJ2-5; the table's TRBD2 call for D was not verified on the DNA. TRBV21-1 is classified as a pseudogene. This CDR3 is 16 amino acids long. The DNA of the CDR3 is TGTGCCAGCAGCCCCCGTGCGGGGGGCTGGGAAGAGACCCAGTACTTC. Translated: CASSPRAGGWEETQYF.

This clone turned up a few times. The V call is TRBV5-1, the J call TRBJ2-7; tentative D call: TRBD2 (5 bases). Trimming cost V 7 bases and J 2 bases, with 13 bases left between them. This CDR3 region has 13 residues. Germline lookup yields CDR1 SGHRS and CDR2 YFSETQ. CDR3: CASRDSTTYEQYF. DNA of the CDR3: TGCGCCAGCCGGGATTCTACAACCTACGAGCAGTACTTC. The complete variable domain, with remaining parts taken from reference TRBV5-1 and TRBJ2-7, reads KAGVTQTPRYLIKTRGQQVTLSCSPISGHRSVSWYQQTPGQGLQFLFEYFSETQRNKGNFPGRFSGRQFSNSRSEMNVSTLELGDSALYLCASRDSTTYEQYFGPGTRLTVT.

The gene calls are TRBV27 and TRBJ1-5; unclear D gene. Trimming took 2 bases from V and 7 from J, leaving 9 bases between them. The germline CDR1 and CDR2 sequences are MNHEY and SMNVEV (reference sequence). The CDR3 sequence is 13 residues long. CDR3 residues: CASSLVEAQPQHF. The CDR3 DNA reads TGTGCCAGCAGTTTAGTGGAAGCGCAGCCCCAGCATTTT.

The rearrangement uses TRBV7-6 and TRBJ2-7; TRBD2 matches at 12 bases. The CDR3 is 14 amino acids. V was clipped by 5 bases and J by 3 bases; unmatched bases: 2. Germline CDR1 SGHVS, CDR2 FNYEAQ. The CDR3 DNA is TGTGCCAGCAGCCGGACTAGCGGGGTCTACGAGCAGTACTTC. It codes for CASSRTSGVYEQYF.

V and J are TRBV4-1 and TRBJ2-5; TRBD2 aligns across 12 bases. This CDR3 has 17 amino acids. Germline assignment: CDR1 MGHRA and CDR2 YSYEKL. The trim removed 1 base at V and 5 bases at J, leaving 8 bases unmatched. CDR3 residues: CASSQGRASGRAETQYF. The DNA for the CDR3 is TGCGCCAGCAGCCAAGGTCGGGCTAGCGGGAGGGCGGAGACCCAGTACTTC.

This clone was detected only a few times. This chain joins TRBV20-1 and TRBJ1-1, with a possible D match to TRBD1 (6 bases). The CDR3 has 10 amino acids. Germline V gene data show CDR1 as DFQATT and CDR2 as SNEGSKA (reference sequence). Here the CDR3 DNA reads TGCAGGGAGCACAGGGCTGAAGCTTTCTTT. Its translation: CREHRAEAFF.

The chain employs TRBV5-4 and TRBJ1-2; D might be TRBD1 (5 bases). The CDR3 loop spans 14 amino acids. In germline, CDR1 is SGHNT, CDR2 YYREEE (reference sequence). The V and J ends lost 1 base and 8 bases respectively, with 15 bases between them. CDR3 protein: CASSLSAGSFGYTF. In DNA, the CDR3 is TGTGCCAGCAGCTTGTCGGCAGGGTCCTTCGGCTACACCTTC.

CDR3 nucleotide sequence: TGTGCCAGCAGCCCACTGGACAGGGCCAATGAGCAGTTCTTC. Translating gives CASSPLDRANEQFF. The chain couples TRBV13 to TRBJ2-1; TRBD1 matches at 8 bases. The CDR3 spans 14 residues. Germline V CDR1 and CDR2: PRHDT, FYEKMQ (reference sequence). Trimming removed 5 bases from V and 6 bases from J; junction bases left unmatched: 6. Full variable domain (remainder filled in from reference TRBV13 and TRBJ2-1): AAGVIQSPRHLIKEKRETATLKCYPIPRHDTVYWYQQGPGQDPQFLISFYEKMQSDKGSIPDRFSAQQFSDYHSELNMSSLELGDSALYFCASSPLDRANEQFFGPGTRLTVL.

CDR3 protein: CASSLQASAGELFF. The CDR3 nucleotides are TGTGCCAGCAGCTTACAGGCTAGCGCCGGGGAGCTGTTTTTT. The chain carries TRBV11-2 and TRBJ2-2, with a weak D call TRBD2 (6 bases). CDR1 is SGHAT, CDR2 FQNNGV, per germline. CDR3 length: 14 residues. With 2 bases removed from V and 6 bases from J, the gap between germline ends came to 10 bases. Based on the CDR3 plus reference TRBV11-2 and TRBJ2-2, the full variable domain is EAGVAQSPRYKIIEKRQSVAFWCNPISGHATLYWYQQILGQGPKLLIQFQNNGVVDDSQLPKDRFSAERLKGVDSTLKIQPAKLEDSAVYLCASSLQASAGELFFGEGSRLTVL.

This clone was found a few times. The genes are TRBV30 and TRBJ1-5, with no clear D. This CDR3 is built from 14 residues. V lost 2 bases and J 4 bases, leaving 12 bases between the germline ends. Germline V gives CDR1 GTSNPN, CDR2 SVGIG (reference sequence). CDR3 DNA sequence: TGTGCCTGGAGTACCTTAGACGGGAATCAGCCCCAGCATTTT. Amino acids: CAWSTLDGNQPQHF.